The rows below give T cell receptor beta chains drawn from one sample of a study of early T cells in non-severe SARS-CoV-2 infection. TCRdb re-called the 5' RACE reads through MiXCR, storing one row per CDR3 protein. Here the sample spans about 82,000 distinct CDR3 sequences, about 13% being singletons. Input material: whole blood. The receptors shown here come from an adult who was a healthcare worker with PCR-confirmed SARS-CoV-2 infection or an uninfected control (not recorded which). The CDR3 runs from the conserved cysteine through the conserved F or W.

V: TRBV7-6; J: TRBJ2-1; CDR3: CASSLPGQGRYEQFF
V: TRBV28; J: TRBJ1-1; CDR3: CASSPLWAGEGEAFF
V: TRBV28; J: TRBJ2-7; CDR3: CASSLTGGIYEQYF
V: TRBV7-9; J: TRBJ2-7; CDR3: CASSKARDRLTYEQYF
V: TRBV6-2/TRBV6-3; J: TRBJ2-3; CDR3: CASSGLLTDTQYF
V: TRBV12-3/TRBV12-4; J: TRBJ1-1; CDR3: CASSLALGTGHTEAFF
V: TRBV6-1; J: TRBJ1-2; CDR3: CASRGQMAANYGYTF
V: TRBV29-1; J: TRBJ1-1; CDR3: CSVRDRGRTEAFF
V: TRBV29-1; J: TRBJ1-4; CDR3: CSAGQGGEKLFF
V: TRBV19; J: TRBJ2-6; CDR3: CASSPQVSGANVLTF
V: TRBV7-2; J: TRBJ2-2; CDR3: CASSPSGFRTGELFF
V: TRBV9; J: TRBJ2-7; CDR3: CASSVGPGYEQYF
V: TRBV5-1; J: TRBJ1-1; CDR3: CASWRGTANTEAFF
V: TRBV6-6; J: TRBJ2-7; CDR3: CASRSPGLEFEQYF
V: TRBV28; J: TRBJ2-7; CDR3: CASRIGTSGAYEQYF
V: TRBV5-1; J: TRBJ1-2; CDR3: CASSLTGGSGNGYTF
V: TRBV12-3/TRBV12-4; J: TRBJ1-1; CDR3: CASGQGLTEAFF